This T cell receptor (beta chain) was identified during a study of T cells expressing NK-cell markers. On this clonotype itself: Its antigen is still unknown.

Broader study findings: More than 5 of the donors carried dominant NKG2C+ clonotypes that took up roughly 1.0-8% of their CD8+ T cells.

Beta-chain TCR cDNA was generated via 5'RACE template switching with UMIs. TCRdb re-called the 5' RACE reads; every CDR3 protein appears as one record, without DNA. The listing contains about 260,000 distinct CDR3 sequences. Germline CDR1 reads DFQATT; CDR2 reads SNEGSKA (reference sequence). The CDR3 is 15 amino acids. The chain recombines TRBV20-1 with TRBJ2-7; TCRdb gives TRBD1 as the D gene, but with no DNA this cannot be confirmed. The sequence was collected from a woman between 18 and 70 years old in good health. Specimen: blood T cells: a sorted CD56 or NKG2C T cell subset, CD4+ or CD8+ T cells, or bulk PBMC T cells (not recorded which). The CDR3 protein is CSAAPISELPYEQYF.